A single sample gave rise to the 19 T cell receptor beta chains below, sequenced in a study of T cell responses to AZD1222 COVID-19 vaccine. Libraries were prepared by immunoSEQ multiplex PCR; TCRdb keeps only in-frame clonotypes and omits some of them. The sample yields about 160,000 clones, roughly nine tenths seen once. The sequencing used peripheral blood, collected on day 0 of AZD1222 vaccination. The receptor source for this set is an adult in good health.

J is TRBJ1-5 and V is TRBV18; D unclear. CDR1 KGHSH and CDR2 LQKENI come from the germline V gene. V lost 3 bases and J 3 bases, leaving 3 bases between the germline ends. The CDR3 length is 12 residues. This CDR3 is CASSPYNQPQHF. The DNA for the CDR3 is TGTGCCAGCTCACCTTACAATCAGCCCCAGCATTTT.

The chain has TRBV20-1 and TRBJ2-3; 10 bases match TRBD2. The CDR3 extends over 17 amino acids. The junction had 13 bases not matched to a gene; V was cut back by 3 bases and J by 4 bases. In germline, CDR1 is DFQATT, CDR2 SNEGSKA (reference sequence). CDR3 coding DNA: TGCAGTGCTAGTTTAGCTAGCGGGAGCATGAGAGCAGATACGCAGTATTTT. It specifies CSASLASGSMRADTQYF.

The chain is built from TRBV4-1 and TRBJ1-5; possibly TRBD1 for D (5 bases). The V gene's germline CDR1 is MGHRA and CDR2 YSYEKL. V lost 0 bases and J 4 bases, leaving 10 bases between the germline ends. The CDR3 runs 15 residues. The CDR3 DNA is TGCGCCAGCAGCCAAGATCGGGGGAGAAATCAGCCCCAGCATTTT. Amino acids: CASSQDRGRNQPQHF.

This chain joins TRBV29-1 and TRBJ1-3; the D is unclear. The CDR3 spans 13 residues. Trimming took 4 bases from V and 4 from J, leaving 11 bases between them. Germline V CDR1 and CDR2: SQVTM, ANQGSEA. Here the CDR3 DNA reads TGCAGCGTTGGCATCCTGACGGGAAACACCATATATTTT. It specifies CSVGILTGNTIYF.

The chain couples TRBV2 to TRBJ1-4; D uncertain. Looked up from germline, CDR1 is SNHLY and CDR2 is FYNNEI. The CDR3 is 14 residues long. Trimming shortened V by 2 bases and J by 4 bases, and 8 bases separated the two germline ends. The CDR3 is CASSEPRFNEKLFF. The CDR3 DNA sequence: TGTGCCAGCAGTGAACCCAGGTTTAATGAAAAACTGTTTTTT.

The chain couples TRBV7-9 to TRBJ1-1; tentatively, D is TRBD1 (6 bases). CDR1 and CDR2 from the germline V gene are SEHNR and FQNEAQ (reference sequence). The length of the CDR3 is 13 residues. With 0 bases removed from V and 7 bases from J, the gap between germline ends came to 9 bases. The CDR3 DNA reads TGTGCCAGCAGCTTAGCGGGGGCCGGTGAAGCTTTCTTT. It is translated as CASSLAGAGEAFF. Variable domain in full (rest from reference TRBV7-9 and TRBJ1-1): DTGVSQNPRHKITKRGQNVTFRCDPISEHNRLYWYRQTLGQGPEFLTYFQNEAQLEKSRLLSDRFSAERPKGSFSTLEIQRTEQGDSAMYLCASSLAGAGEAFFGQGTRLTVV.

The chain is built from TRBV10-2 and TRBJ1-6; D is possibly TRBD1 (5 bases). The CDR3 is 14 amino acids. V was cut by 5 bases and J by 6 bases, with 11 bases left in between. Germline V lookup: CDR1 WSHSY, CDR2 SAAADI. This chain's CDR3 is CASSIDSLNSPLHF. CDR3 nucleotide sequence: TGCGCCAGCAGTATCGACAGCCTTAATTCACCCCTCCACTTT.

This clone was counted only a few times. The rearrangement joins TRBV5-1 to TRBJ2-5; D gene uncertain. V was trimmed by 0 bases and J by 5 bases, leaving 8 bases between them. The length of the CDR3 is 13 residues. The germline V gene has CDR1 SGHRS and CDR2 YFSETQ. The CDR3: CASSLGLQETQYF. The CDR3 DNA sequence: TGCGCCAGCAGCTTGGGACTGCAGGAGACCCAGTACTTC. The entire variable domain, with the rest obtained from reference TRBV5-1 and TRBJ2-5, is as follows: KAGVTQTPRYLIKTRGQQVTLSCSPISGHRSVSWYQQTPGQGLQFLFEYFSETQRNKGNFPGRFSGRQFSNSRSEMNVSTLELGDSALYLCASSLGLQETQYFGPGTRLLVL.

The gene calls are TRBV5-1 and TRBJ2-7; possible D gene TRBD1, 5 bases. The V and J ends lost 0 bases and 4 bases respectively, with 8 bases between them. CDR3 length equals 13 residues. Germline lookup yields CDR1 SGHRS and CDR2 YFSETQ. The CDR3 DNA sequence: TGCGCCAGCAGCTTGGTGTCAGGGTACGAGCAGTACTTC. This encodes CASSLVSGYEQYF.

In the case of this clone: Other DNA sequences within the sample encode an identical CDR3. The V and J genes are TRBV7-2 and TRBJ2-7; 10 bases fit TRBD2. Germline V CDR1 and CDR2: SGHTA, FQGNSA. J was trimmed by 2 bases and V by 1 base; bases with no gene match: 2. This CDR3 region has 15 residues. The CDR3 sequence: CASSLGLAGAYEQYF. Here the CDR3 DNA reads TGTGCCAGCAGCTTAGGACTAGCGGGCGCCTACGAGCAGTACTTC.

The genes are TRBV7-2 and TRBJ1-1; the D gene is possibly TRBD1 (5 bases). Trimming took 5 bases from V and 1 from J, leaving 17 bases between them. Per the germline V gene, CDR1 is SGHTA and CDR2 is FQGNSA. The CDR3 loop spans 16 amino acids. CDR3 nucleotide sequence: TGTGCCAGCAGCAGAGGGGCCACCCGGGGGAACACTGAAGCTTTCTTT. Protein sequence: CASSRGATRGNTEAFF.

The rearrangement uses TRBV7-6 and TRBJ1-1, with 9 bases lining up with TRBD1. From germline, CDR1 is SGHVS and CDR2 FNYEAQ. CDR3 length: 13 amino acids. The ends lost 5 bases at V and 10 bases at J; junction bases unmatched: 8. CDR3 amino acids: CASSVGQGGSAFF. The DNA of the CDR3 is TGTGCCAGCAGCGTGGGACAGGGCGGTTCAGCTTTCTTT.

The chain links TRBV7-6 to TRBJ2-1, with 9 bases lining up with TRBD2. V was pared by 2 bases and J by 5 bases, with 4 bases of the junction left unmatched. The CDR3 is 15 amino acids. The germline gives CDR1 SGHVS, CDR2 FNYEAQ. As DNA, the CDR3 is TGTGCCAGCAGCTTAAGTCTAGCGGGGAACAATGAGCAGTTCTTC. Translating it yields CASSLSLAGNNEQFF.

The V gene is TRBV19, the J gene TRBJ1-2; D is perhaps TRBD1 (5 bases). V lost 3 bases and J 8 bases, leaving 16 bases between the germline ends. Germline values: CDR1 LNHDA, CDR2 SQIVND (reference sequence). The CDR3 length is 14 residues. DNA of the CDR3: TGTGCCAGTAGTATCACAGGCCGGGGAAGAGGCTACACCTTC. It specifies CASSITGRGRGYTF.

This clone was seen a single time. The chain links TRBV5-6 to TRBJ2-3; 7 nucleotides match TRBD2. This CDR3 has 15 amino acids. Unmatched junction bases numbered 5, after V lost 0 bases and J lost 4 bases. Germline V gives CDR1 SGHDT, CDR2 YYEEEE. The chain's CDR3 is CASSLDWGGADTQYF. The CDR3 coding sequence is TGTGCCAGCAGCTTGGATTGGGGGGGTGCAGATACGCAGTATTTT.

The CDR3 here is CASRPPGGVYNEQFF. In DNA, the CDR3 is TGTGCCAGCAGGCCCCCAGGGGGTGTTTACAATGAGCAGTTCTTC. The chain is built from TRBV7-2 and TRBJ2-1, with 7 bases lining up with TRBD1. With 6 bases clipped from V and 4 bases from J, the junction kept 9 bases outside the gene matches. The CDR3 is made up of 15 amino acids. Germline V gene sequence: CDR1 SGHTA, CDR2 FQGNSA.

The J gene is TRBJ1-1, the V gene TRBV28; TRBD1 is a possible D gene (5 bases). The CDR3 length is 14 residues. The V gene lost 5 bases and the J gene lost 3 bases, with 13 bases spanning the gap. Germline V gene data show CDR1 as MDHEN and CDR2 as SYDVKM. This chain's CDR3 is CASSRLGVDTEAFF. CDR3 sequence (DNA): TGTGCCAGCAGTCGACTGGGGGTGGACACTGAAGCTTTCTTT.

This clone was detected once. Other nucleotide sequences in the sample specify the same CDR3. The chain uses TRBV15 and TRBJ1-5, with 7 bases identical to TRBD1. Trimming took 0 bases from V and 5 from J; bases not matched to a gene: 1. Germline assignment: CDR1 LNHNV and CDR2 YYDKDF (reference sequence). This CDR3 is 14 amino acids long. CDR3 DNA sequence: TGTGCCACCAGCAGAGACAGGGGGTATCAGCCCCAGCATTTT. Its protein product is CATSRDRGYQPQHF. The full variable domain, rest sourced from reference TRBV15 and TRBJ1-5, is DAMVIQNPRYQVTQFGKPVTLSCSQTLNHNVMYWYQQKSSQAPKLLFHYYDKDFNNEADTPDNFQSRRPNTSFCFLDIRSPGLGDTAMYLCATSRDRGYQPQHFGDGTRLSIL.

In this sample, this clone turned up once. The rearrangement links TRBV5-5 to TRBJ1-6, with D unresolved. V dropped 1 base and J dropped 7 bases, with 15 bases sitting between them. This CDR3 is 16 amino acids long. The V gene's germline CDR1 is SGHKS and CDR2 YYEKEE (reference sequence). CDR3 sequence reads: CASSLRSPAGNSPLHF. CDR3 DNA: TGTGCCAGCAGCTTGCGCAGCCCGGCGGGGAATTCACCCCTCCACTTT.